This TCR beta chain comes out of a study of blood T cells in healthy people across ages (dated by TCRdb to the mid-2010s). The study in broad terms: In model experiments, template switching captured roughly one uniquely barcoded TCR beta cDNA molecule for every two T cells. The study measured age-related changes in TCR beta repertoire diversity using deep sequencing normalized with unique cDNA molecular identifiers. Four age groups were formed from the donors: young (average roughly 16 years), middle-aged (roughly 38), aged (about 62) and long-lived (about 75). Two additional independent replicas of 1 million unique cDNA reads from the same blood draw were analyzed for two donors (one aged 18 to 30 and one aged 80 or older).

CDR1 and CDR2 are drawn from the germline V gene: SGDLS, YYNGEE. Spanning cysteine to phenylalanine, the CDR3 consists of 15 amino acids. Only the CDR3 portion is preserved as DNA: 45 bases, with reading frame beginning at the first base. Study-wide conclusions, independent of this receptor: Compared with the aged group, the long-lived group had more naive CD4+ T cells, fewer expanded clones and increased TCR diversity, suggesting age selection. Estimates of total diversity based on one million sequenced T cells were considered lower bounds and underestimates. Because the CMV infection status of the donors was unknown, age-related changes in expanded clonotypes may potentially have been confounded. A strong correlation was found between observed TCR beta diversity and the percentage of naive T cells measured by flow cytometry. Because profiling used bulk unsorted PBMCs, naive and antigen-experienced compartments could not be compared conclusively. As age increased, observed TCR beta diversity per million T cells dropped in a roughly linear way, and a significant reduction was already evident by age 40.

The donors were roughly 38 Caucasian individuals from Russia, aged about 6 to 95 years, who were systemically healthy. Each donor gave about 9.7 milliliters of peripheral blood, drawn into EDTA-treated Vacutainer tubes. Ficoll-Paque density-gradient centrifugation was used to isolate PBMCs, with at least 6.5 million per sample. Total RNA was extracted from PBMCs with Trizol reagent, with at least 5 micrograms obtained per sample. The percentages of naive CD45RAhigh/CD27high T cells were determined by flow cytometry on a PBMC aliquot from every donor. In the case of this clonotype: This clone's antigen is unknown. Possible read error: a much larger clone is one base away.

Libraries were constructed by 5' RACE. The sequencing machine was an Illumina HiSeq 2500. A second PCR of roughly 6 to 11 cycles was run with a J-beta primer mix and a sample-barcoded 5' primer. A template-switch 5' adaptor carrying 12 random nucleotides introduced a unique molecular identifier onto each TCR beta cDNA molecule. At least 2.5 million CDR3-containing paired-end reads were obtained from each sample. First-strand cDNA was synthesized from all RNA with the Mint cDNA synthesis kit, primed by a TRBC-specific oligonucleotide. Following uracil-DNA glycosylase treatment, a first 18-cycle PCR with universal primers M1SS and BC2_uni_R was performed on all cDNA. As for how the authors treated the data: For normalization, 1 million high-quality reads were randomly selected from each sample, with every read carrying a distinct molecular identifier. Reads with shared molecular identifiers were discarded instead of being binned into consensus sequences. CDR3 identification, clonotype clustering and error correction used MiTCR with a Q25 quality threshold and the strictest error-elimination algorithm. A nonparametric unseen species model with Euler transformation was used to estimate a lower bound on total TCR beta diversity. TCRdb reran the public reads through fastp at Q25 and MiXCR, keeping productive beta chains. Entries are consolidated by CDR3 protein sequence, retaining the most common genes and DNA. TCRdb's processing, not the authors', yielded these V and J calls. Here the sample has approximately 900,000 distinct CDR3 sequences; 25% to 35% occur a single time. The ten largest account for 9.5% to 13% of the sample.

The sample was also reused in another study, on T cells of mothers and their children. The second study's authors report: Nine systemically healthy Caucasian individuals served as donors, namely three mothers together with their six children. cDNA synthesis used all of the extracted RNA, with roughly 1.5 ug of RNA in each 15 ul reaction. In the second PCR, the M1S primer added sample barcodes and 2-4 random nucleotides. Over 8.5 million TCR beta CDR3 reads came from each mother, compared with millions of reads from each child. TCR recombination output is similarly shaped by thymic selection in related and unrelated pairs, with a minor effect exerted by inherited differences. Normalized repertoire overlap was always slightly but never significantly higher in related than unrelated mother-child pairs. No persistent microchimeric T cell clones were detected, at a sensitivity of approximately 100 clones per million clonotypes. To look for features that set related mother-child pairs apart from unrelated individuals, the researchers ran deep NGS to compare the TCR beta repertoires of mothers and children. Mothers averaged roughly 40 +/- 4 years of age and children averaged approximately 11 +/- 4 years. After adapter ligation was performed with NEBNext reagents, the libraries were sequenced on an Illumina HiSeq 2000 with 100+100 nt paired-end reads. Mother and child libraries were prepared a month apart and sequenced in separate runs to prevent cross-contamination. For each donor, somewhere between about 450,000 and 2,000,000 distinct TCR beta clonotypes were identified. Naive TCR beta clonotypes were estimated from low-frequency clonotypes matched to each donor's FACS-determined naive share, without sorting.

This receptor was identified in a woman in her forties in good health. The sequence is built from TRBV9 and TRBJ1-1; D gene: possibly TRBD1, on 5 matching bases. Sample: blood. The CDR3 here reads CTSSVQGDPKGEAFF. The DNA sequence is TGTACCAGCAGCGTGCAAGGGGACCCCAAGGGAGAAGCTTTCTTT.